The following is a T cell receptor beta chain sequence with its context. Its antigen is still unknown. Base-call qualities are not available, and no considerably larger clone is one nucleotide away. Reads for this sample came from an Illumina NovaSeq 6000. TCRalpha and TCRbeta cDNA libraries were built by 5'RACE with constant-segment primers, adding sample barcodes and unique molecular identifiers. Trizol reagent was used to extract RNA from every sample. Library amplification was performed in two PCR steps, and a second sample barcode and Illumina TruSeq adapters were introduced in the second step. Sequencing of libraries was performed on an Illumina NovaSeq with 2 x 150 bp paired-end reads. Per the original workflow: The reads were demultiplexed and collapsed into UMI-guided consensus sequences using migec v1.2.7. With mixcr v2.1.11, UMI consensuses were aligned to TRA and TRB V and J templates and assembled into clonotypes. Clonotypes were classified as expanded or contracted when called significant by both edgeR and NoisET, with noise models trained on biological replicates. For edgeR calls, the thresholds were a false discovery rate-adjusted p below 0.01 and a log2 fold-change of 1. As an exploratory analysis of dynamics, max-normalized trajectories of the 1000 most abundant clonotypes were examined with PCA combined with hierarchical clustering. Each responding clone was given a CD4 or CD8 phenotype based on the CD4+ and CD8+ repertoires, which had been sequenced separately. TCRdb reran the public reads through fastp at Q25 and MiXCR, keeping productive beta chains. Every entry covers one CDR3 protein and lists the most common genes and DNA from its rows. The V and J calls reflect TCRdb's pipeline rather than the authors' work. This sample gives roughly 190,000 distinct CDR3 sequences in total; approximately 10% of them show up just once. Approximately 2.8% of the sample is taken by the ten largest.

The record originates from a study of T-cell memory formation after mild COVID-19 (dated by TCRdb to the early 2020s). At the level of the whole study: TCR sequence clusters from the two donors were largely donor specific. In two donors, T-cell clones that expanded and contracted after mild COVID-19 were followed by sequencing TCRalpha and TCRbeta repertoires longitudinally. The cohort comprised two young, previously healthy adult volunteers, one female and one male. What the work shows at the level of the full study, not this receptor alone: Balanced CD4/CD8 phenotypes were observed for clones contracting from day 15 to 85, whereas a bias towards CD4+ was observed for a second wave of clones expanding from day 15 to 37. Contracting CD4+ clones were found mainly in CM and EM memory subsets, while CD8+ clones were enriched in EMRA. The second-wave clones that peaked on day 37 were not confirmed to be SARS-CoV-2 specific. The study included only two mild cases, and larger cohorts that include severe cases with pre-infection samples were judged to be necessary. Some responding clones were detected in pre-infection memory, suggesting pre-existing cross-reactive memory T cells joined the SARS-CoV-2 response.

From the germline V gene (reference sequence), CDR1 is MNHEY and CDR2 is SMNVEV. CDR3 length: 13 amino acids, cysteine to phenylalanine. Just CDR3 DNA is preserved here, 39 bases in frame from base 1. V ends up 8 bases short and J 4 bases short, with an unmatched junction base count of 0. Ficoll-Paque density gradient centrifugation was the method used to isolate PBMCs. The rearrangement joined TRBV27 to TRBJ2-1; the junction holds 12 bases that match TRBD2. This receptor was taken from a man aged 18 to 30 who had mild COVID-19 (a few samples of this study predate the infection). The sample titles of this study are shuffled in the database, so cell type and time point are left out; the donor was told from shared clones. What was sequenced was PBMCs or a T cell subset sorted from them (not recorded which). The CDR3 here reads CASGLAGYNEQFF. The nucleotide sequence is given as TGTGCCAGCGGACTAGCGGGGTACAATGAGCAGTTCTTC.